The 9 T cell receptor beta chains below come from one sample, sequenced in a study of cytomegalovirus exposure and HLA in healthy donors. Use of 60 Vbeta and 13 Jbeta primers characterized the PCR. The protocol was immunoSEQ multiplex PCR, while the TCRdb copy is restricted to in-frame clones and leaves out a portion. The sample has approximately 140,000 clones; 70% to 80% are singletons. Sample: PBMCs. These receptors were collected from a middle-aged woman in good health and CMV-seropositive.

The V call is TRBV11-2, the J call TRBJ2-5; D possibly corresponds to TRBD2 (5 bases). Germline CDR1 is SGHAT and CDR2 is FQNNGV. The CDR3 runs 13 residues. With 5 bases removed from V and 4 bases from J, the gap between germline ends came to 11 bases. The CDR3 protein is CASSLGLPETQYF. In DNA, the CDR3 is TGTGCCAGCAGCCTCGGACTCCCAGAGACCCAGTACTTC.

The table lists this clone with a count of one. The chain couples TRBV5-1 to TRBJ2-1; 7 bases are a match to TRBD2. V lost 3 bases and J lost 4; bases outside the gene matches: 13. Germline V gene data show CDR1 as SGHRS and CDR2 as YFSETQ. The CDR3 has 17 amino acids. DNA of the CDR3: TGCGCCAGCAGCTCTTGGGGCGGGAGAATTCTGTACAATGAGCAGTTCTTC. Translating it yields CASSSWGGRILYNEQFF.

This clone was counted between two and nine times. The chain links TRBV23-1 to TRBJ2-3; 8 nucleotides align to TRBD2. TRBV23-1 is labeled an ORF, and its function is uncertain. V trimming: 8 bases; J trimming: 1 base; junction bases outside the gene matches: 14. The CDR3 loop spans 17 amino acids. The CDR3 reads CASRLSGSWGRTDTQYF. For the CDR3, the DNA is TGCGCCAGCCGACTAAGCGGGAGCTGGGGCCGCACAGATACGCAGTATTTT.

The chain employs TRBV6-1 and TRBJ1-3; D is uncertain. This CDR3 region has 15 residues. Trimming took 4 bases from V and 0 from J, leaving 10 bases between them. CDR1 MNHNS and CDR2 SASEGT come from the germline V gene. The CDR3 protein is CASSAGGSSGNTIYF. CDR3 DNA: TGTGCCAGCAGTGCCGGCGGGAGCTCTGGAAACACCATATATTTT.

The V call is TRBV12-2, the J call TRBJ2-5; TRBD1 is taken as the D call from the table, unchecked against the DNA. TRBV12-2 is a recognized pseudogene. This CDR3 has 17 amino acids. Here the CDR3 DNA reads TGTGCAAGTCGCTTAACGTTTTTGGTCGGACAGGGGGAGACCCAGTACTTC. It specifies CASRLTFLVGQGETQYF.

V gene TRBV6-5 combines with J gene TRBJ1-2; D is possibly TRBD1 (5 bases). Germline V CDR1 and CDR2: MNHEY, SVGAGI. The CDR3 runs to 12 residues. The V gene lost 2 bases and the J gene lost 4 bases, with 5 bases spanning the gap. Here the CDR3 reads CASSYQGYGYTF. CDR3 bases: TGTGCCAGCAGTTACCAGGGCTATGGCTACACCTTC.

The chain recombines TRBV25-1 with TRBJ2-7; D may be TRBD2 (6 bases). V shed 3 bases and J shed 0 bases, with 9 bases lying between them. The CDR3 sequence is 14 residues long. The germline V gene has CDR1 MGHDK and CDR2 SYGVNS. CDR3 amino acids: CASSEEGASYEQYF. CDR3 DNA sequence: TGTGCCAGCAGTGAGGAGGGTGCCTCCTACGAGCAGTACTTC.

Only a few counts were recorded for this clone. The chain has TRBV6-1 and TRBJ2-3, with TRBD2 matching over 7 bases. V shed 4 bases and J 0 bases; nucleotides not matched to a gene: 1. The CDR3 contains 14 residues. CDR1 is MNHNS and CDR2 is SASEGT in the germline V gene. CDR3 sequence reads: CASSVAGSTDTQYF. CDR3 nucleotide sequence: TGTGCCAGCAGTGTAGCGGGCAGCACAGATACGCAGTATTTT.

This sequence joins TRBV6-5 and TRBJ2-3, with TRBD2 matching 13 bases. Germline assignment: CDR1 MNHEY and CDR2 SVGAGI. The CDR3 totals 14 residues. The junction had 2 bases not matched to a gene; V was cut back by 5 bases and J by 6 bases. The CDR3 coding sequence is TGTGCCAGCAGTGGGACTAGCGGGATGGATACGCAGTATTTT. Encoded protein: CASSGTSGMDTQYF.